This T cell receptor beta chain was captured in a study of T cell repertoires in cytomegalovirus infection. Whole-study context: A matching HLA type, together with CMV infection, was signaled by public TCR beta signatures.

TCRdb re-called the reads through MiXCR, storing one row per CDR3 protein. The data contain more than 140,000 distinct CDR3 sequences, under 8.5% of them singletons. Study-wide points: Ex vivo responses were dominated by HLA-C-restricted CMV-specific TCR beta clonotypes.

The CDR3 runs to 16 residues. From germline, CDR1 is LNHDA and CDR2 SQIVND (reference sequence). V shed 3 bases and J 1 base; nucleotides not matched to a gene: 8. In this sample, this clonotype turned up a few times. The antigen is not known. The chain combines TRBV19 with TRBJ1-2, with 7 nucleotides matching TRBD1. Sequencing used PBMCs. The sequence was collected from a human donor in good health (CMV status not recorded). Some clones in this sample may be carry-over from other donors' samples. The CDR3 region has the DNA TGTGCCAGTAGTATCCCTCGGGGACAGAATAACTATGGCTACACCTTC. This encodes CASSIPRGQNNYGYTF.